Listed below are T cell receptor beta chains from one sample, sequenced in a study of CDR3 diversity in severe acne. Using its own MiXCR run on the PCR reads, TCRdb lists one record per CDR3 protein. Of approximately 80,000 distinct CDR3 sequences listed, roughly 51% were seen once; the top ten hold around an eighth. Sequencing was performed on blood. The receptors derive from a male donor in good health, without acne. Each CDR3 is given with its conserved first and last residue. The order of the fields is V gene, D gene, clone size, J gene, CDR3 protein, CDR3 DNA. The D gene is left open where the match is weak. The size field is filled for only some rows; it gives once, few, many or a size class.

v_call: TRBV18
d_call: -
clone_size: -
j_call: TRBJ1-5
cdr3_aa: CASSPGNEGNQPQHF
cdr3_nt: TGTGCCAGCTCACCCGGGAATGAGGGCAATCAGCCCCAGCATTTT

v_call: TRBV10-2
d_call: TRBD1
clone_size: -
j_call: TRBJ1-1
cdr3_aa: CASRDNRGYTEAFF
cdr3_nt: TGCGCCAGCAGGGATAACAGGGGATACACTGAAGCTTTCTTT

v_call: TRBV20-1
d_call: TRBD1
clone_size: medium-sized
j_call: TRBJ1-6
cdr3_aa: CSASFRGQVYSPLHF
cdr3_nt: TGCAGTGCTAGTTTTCGGGGACAGGTATATTCACCCCTCCACTTT

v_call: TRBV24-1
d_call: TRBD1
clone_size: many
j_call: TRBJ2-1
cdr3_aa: CATSGTGQGVRYEQFF
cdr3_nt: TGTGCCACCAGTGGAACGGGGCAGGGGGTTAGATATGAGCAGTTCTTC

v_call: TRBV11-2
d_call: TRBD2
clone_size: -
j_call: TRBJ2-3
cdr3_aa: CATSPGGRTDTQYF
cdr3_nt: TGTGCCACCTCACCGGGGGGGAGGACAGATACGCAGTATTTT

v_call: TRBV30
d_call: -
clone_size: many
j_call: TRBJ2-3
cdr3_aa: CAWSVREDTQYF
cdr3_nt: TGTGCCTGGAGTGTACGAGAAGATACGCAGTATTTT

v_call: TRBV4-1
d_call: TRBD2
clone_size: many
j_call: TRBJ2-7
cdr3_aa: CASSLLPASGTNEQYF
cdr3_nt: TGCGCCAGCAGCCTATTACCGGCTAGCGGGACGAACGAGCAGTACTTC

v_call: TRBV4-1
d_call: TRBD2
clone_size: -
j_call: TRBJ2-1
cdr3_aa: CASSHPLAGGPNEQFF
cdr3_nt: TGCGCCAGCAGCCATCCGCTAGCGGGAGGGCCGAATGAGCAGTTCTTC

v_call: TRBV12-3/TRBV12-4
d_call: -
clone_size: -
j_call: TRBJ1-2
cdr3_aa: CASRSAGEGYGYTF
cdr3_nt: TGTGCCAGCAGGTCTGCAGGGGAAGGCTATGGCTACACCTTC

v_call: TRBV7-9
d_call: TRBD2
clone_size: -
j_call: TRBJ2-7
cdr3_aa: CASSREGPYEQYF
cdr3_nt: TGTGCCAGCAGCAGGGAGGGCCCCTACGAGCAGTACTTC

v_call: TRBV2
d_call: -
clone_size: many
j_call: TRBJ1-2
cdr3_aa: CAIRGANYGYTF
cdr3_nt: TGTGCCATCCGGGGGGCCAACTATGGCTACACCTTC

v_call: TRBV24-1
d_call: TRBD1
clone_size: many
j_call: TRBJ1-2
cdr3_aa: CATSDPTGGNGYTF
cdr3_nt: TGTGCCACCAGTGATCCGACAGGGGGCAATGGCTACACCTTC

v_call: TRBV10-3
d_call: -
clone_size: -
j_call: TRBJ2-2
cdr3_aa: CASSEVRAGRGELFF
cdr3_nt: TGTGCCAGCAGTGAAGTGCGGGCAGGGAGAGGGGAGCTGTTTTTT

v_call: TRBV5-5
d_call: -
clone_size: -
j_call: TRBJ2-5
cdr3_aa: CASSLVVGVGGETQYF
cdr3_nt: TGTGCCAGCAGCCTCGTGGTGGGGGTCGGCGGGGAGACCCAGTACTTC

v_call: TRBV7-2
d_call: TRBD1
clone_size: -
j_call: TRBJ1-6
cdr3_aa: CASSPGTGYNSPLHF
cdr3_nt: TGTGCCAGCAGCCCCGGGACAGGGTATAATTCACCCCTCCACTTT

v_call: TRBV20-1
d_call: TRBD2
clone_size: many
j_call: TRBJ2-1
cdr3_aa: CSARAGTSGGAGEQFF
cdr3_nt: TGCAGTGCTAGAGCCGGGACTAGCGGGGGGGCTGGTGAGCAGTTCTTC

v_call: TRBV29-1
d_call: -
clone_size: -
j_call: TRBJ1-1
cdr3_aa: CSVAGQVSEAFF
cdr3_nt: TGCAGCGTAGCGGGACAAGTTTCGGAGGCTTTCTTT

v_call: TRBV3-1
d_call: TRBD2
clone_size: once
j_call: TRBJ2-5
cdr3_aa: CASATPGLQETLYF
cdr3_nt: TGTGCCAGCGCCACACCGGGACTACAAGAGACCCTGTACTTC

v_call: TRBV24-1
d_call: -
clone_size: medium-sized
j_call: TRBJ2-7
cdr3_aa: CATSDTRQAYEQYF
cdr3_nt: TGTGCCACCAGTGACACCAGACAGGCTTACGAGCAGTACTTC

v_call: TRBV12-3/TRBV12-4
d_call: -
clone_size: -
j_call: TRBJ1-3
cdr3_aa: CASSPGGNSGNTIYF
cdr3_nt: TGTGCCAGCAGCCCGGGGGGTAACTCTGGAAACACCATATATTTT

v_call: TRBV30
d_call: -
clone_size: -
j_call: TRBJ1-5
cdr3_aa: CAWSVKGGQPQHF
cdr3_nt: TGTGCCTGGAGTGTTAAAGGCGGTCAGCCCCAGCATTTT

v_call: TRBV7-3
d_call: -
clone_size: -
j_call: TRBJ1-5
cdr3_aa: CASSSGGGDSNQPQHF
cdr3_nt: TGTGCCAGCAGCTCGGGGGGGGGGGATAGCAATCAGCCCCAGCATTTT

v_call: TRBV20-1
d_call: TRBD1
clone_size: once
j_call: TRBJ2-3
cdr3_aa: CSARGTGKGDTQYF
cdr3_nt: TGCAGTGCTAGGGGGACAGGGAAGGGCGATACGCAGTATTTT

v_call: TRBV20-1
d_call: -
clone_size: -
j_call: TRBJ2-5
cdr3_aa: CSASPGPERETQYF
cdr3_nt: TGCAGTGCTTCCCCCGGGCCCGAGAGGGAGACCCAGTACTTC

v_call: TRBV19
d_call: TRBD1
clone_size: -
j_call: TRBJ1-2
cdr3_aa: CASGFGTGLPYGYTF
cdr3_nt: TGTGCCAGTGGTTTTGGGACAGGATTACCCTATGGCTACACCTTC

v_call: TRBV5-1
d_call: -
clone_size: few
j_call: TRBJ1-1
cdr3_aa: CASSLLSNTEAFF
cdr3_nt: TGTGCCAGCAGCTTATTAAGTAACACTGAAGCTTTCTTT

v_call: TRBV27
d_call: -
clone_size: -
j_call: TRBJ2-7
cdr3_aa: CASSQDASSYEQYF
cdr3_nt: TGTGCCAGCAGTCAGGACGCGAGCTCCTACGAGCAGTACTTC

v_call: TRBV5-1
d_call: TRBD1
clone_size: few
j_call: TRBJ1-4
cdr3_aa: CASSPGQGARSEKLFF
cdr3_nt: TGCGCCAGCAGCCCAGGACAGGGGGCGCGATCTGAAAAACTGTTTTTT

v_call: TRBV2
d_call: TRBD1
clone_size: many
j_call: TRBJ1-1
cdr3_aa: CASTPDRVAEAFF
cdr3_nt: TGTGCCAGCACCCCGGACAGGGTTGCTGAAGCTTTCTTT

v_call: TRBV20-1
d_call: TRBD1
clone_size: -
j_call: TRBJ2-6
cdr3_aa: CSAWTGSGANVLTF
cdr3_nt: TGCAGTGCCTGGACAGGGTCCGGGGCCAACGTCCTGACTTTC

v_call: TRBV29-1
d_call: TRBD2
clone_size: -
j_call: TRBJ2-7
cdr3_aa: CSVYTGTSGIGQYF
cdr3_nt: TGCAGCGTTTATACCGGGACTAGCGGGATAGGGCAGTACTTC

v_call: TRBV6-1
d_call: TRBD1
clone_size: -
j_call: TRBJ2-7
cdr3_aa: CASDQGDSPSEQYF
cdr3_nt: TGTGCCAGCGATCAAGGGGACAGTCCCAGCGAGCAGTACTTC

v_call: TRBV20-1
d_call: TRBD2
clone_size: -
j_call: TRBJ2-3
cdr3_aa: CSAAGTSGRDTQYF
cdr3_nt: TGCAGTGCCGCCGGGACTAGCGGGAGAGATACGCAGTATTTT

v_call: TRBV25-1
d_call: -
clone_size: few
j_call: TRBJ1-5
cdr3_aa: CASSLTGFGNQPQHF
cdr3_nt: TGTGCCAGCAGTCTAACAGGATTTGGCAATCAGCCCCAGCATTTT

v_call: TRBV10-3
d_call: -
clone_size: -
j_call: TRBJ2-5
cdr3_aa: CAISESASESPETQYF
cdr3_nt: TGTGCCATCAGTGAGTCGGCTAGCGAGAGTCCTGAGACCCAGTACTTC

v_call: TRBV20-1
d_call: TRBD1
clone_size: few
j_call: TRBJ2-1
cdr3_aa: CSARGGTGVREQFF
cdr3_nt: TGCAGTGCTAGAGGCGGGACAGGGGTGCGCGAGCAGTTCTTC

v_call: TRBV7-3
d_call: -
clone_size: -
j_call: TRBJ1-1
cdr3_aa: CASSLSSGAEAFF
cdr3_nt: TGTGCCAGCAGCTTAAGCTCTGGGGCTGAAGCTTTCTTT

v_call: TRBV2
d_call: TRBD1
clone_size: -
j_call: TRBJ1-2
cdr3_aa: CASRGEQGGGYTF
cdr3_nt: TGTGCCAGCAGGGGAGAACAGGGGGGGGGCTACACCTTC

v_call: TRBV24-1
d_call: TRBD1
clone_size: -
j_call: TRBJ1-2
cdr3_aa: CATNDGDRNYGYTF
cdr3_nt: TGTGCCACCAACGACGGGGACAGGAACTATGGCTACACCTTC

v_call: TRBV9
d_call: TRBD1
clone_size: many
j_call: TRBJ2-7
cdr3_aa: CASSVDAGTETSYEQYF
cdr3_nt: TGTGCCAGCAGCGTAGATGCCGGGACAGAGACATCATACGAGCAGTACTTC

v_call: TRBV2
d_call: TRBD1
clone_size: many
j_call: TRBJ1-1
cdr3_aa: CASIFQGENTEAFF
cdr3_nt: TGTGCCAGCATTTTTCAGGGGGAGAACACTGAAGCTTTCTTT

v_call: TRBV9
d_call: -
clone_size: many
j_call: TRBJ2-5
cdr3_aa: CASSVGGSFLGTQYF
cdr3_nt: TGTGCCAGCAGCGTAGGAGGGTCCTTCCTAGGGACCCAGTACTTC

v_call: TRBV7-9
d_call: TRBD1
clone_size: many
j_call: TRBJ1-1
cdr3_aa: CASSLGGTDIEAFF
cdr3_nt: TGTGCCAGCAGCTTAGGAGGGACAGACATTGAAGCTTTCTTT

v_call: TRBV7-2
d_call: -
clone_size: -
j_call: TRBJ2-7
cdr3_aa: CASRERSSYEQYF
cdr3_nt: TGTGCCAGCAGGGAGCGGAGCTCCTACGAGCAGTACTTC

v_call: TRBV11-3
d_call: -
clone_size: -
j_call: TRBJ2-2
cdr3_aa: CALDLQGGANGELFF
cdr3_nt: TGTGCGCTGGATCTCCAAGGTGGAGCGAACGGGGAGCTGTTTTTT

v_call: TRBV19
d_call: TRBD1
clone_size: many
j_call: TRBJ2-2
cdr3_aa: CASSSQRTGKSGELFF
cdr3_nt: TGTGCCAGTAGTTCTCAAAGGACAGGAAAATCCGGGGAGCTGTTTTTT

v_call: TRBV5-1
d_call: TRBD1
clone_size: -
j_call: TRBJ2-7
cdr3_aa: CASRPGQGGGLSDEQYF
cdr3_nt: TGCGCCAGCAGGCCGGGACAGGGTGGTGGCCTATCGGACGAGCAGTACTTC

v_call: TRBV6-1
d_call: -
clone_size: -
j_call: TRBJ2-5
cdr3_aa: CASSTRGETQYF
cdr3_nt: TGTGCCAGCAGTACCAGGGGAGAGACCCAGTACTTC

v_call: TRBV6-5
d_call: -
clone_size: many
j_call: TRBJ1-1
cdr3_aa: CASSYMRQMNTEAFF
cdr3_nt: TGTGCCAGCAGTTACATGAGACAGATGAACACTGAAGCTTTCTTT

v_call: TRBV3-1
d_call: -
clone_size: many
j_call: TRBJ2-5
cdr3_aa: CASSQGGGLVGETQYF
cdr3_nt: TGTGCCAGCAGCCAAGGTGGAGGGTTGGTCGGAGAGACCCAGTACTTC

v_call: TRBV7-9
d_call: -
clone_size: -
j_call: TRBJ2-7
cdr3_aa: CASSLGFRDNPEQYF
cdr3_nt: TGTGCCAGCAGCTTAGGATTTCGGGACAACCCAGAGCAGTACTTC

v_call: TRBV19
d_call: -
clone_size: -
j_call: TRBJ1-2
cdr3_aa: CASSRHDYGYTF
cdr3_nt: TGTGCCAGTAGTAGACATGACTATGGCTACACCTTC

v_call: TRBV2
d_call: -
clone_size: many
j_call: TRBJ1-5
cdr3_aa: CASSTGVLVNQPQHF
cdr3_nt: TGTGCCAGCAGTACCGGGGTTCTGGTCAATCAGCCCCAGCATTTT

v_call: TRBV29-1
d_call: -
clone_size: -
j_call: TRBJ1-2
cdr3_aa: CSVDEGGSGNTF
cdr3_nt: TGCAGCGTTGATGAGGGAGGCTCTGGAAACACCTTC

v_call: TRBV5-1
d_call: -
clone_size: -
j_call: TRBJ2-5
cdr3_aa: CASSERQETQYF
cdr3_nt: TGCGCCAGCAGCGAGAGGCAAGAGACCCAGTACTTC

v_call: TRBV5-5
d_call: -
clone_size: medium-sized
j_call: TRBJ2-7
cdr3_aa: CASSSVSHEQYF
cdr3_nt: TGTGCCAGCAGCTCTGTATCTCACGAGCAGTACTTC